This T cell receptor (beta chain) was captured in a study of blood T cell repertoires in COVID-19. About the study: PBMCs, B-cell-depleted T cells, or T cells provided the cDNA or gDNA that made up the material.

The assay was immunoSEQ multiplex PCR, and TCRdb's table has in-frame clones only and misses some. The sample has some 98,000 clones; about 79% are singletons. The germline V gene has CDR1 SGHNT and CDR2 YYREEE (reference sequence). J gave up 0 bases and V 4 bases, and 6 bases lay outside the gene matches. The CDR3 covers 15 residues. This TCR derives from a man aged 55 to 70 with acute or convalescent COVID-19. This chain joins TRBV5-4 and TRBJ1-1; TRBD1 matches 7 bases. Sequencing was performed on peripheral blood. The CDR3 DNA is TGTGCCAGCAGCCTCGGGGGACAGATGAACACTGAAGCTTTCTTT. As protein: CASSLGGQMNTEAFF.